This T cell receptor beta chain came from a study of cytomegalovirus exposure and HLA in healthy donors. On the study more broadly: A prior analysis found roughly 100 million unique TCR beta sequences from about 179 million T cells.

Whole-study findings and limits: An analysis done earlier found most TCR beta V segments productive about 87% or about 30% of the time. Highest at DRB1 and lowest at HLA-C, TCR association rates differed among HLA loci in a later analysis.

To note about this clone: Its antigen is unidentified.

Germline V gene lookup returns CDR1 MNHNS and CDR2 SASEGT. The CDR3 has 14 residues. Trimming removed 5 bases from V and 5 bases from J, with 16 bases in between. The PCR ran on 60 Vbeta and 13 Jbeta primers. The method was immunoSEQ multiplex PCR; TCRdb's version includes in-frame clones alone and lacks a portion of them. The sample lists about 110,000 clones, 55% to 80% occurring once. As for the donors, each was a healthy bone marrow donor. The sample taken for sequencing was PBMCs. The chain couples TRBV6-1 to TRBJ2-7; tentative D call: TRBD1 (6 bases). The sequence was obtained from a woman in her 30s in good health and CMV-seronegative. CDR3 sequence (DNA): TGTGCCAGCAGTCCCGGGACAAGTTGGGACGAGCAGTACTTC. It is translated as CASSPGTSWDEQYF.